This T cell receptor (beta chain) appears in the sequencing data of a study of sequential checkpoint blockade in melanoma. As for the study in general: Randomization was 1:1 between first-line nivolumab→ipilimumab and ipilimumab→nivolumab.

On this clone itself: The germline gene is not matched at one end of the junction; a read error may be the cause. Other DNA sequences from this sample encode an identical CDR3 as well.

Sequencing used immunoSEQ multiplex PCR; TCRdb keeps in-frame clones, though not all of them. The table records 9,500 to 12,000 clones, under 60% of them present only once. The length of the CDR3 is 16 residues. From germline, CDR1 is LNHDA and CDR2 SQIVND (reference sequence). Indicated treatment: randomized to nivolumab then ipilimumab (arm A) or the reverse (arm B). Sorted cells were live CD3+CD8+, lacking CD19 and CD56, from PBMCs. V usage is TRBV19 and J usage is TRBJ2-7, with 9 bases lining up with TRBD1. The sample was CD8+ T cells sorted from blood (inferred from file names), taken from a patient given nivolumab and ipilimumab in sequence. The receptor was isolated from a human donor with melanoma. CDR3 protein: CASSILLGTGSYEQYF. The CDR3 nucleotides read TGTGCTAGTAGTATTTTATTAGGGACAGGGTCCTACGAGCAGTACTTC.